The 27 T cell receptor beta chains reported below all come from one sample, sequenced in a study of control samples from healthy donors and cancer patients. Measured with immunoSEQ multiplex PCR; TCRdb has only the in-frame clones, and not every one. The sample includes around 150,000 clones, about 94% of them seen just once. Sample: blood. Every receptor here comes from a woman between 40 and 55 years old in good health.

The rearrangement joins TRBV6-2 or TRBV6-3 to TRBJ2-1; 10 bases are shared with TRBD2. The V and J ends lost 4 bases and 3 bases, in that order; junction bases with no gene match: 3. CDR3 length: 15 amino acids. Germline CDR1 MNHEY, CDR2 SVGEGT. The CDR3 sequence is CASSLSGGVYNEQFF. In nucleotides, the CDR3 is TGTGCCAGCAGTTTAAGCGGGGGGGTCTACAATGAGCAGTTCTTC.

The chain recombines TRBV9 with TRBJ1-4; no definite D call. The CDR3 totals 13 residues. Germline V gives CDR1 SGDLS, CDR2 YYNGEE. Trimming removed 4 bases at V and 7 bases at J, with 11 bases between. This CDR3 is CASSPLGGEKLFF. CDR3 nucleotides: TGTGCCAGCAGCCCCCTCGGTGGTGAAAAACTGTTTTTT. Looking up the rest from reference TRBV9 and TRBJ1-4 gives the full variable domain: DSGVTQTPKHLITATGQRVTLRCSPRSGDLSVYWYQQSLDQGLQFLIQYYNGEERAKGNILERFSAQQFPDLHSELNLSSLELGDSALYFCASSPLGGEKLFFGSGTQLSVL.

The chain recombines TRBV7-2 with TRBJ1-5; tentatively, D is TRBD1 (5 bases). V lost 3 bases and J lost 7, with 10 bases in between. This CDR3 is built from 13 residues. Germline V gene data show CDR1 as SGHTA and CDR2 as FQGNSA. The CDR3 loop reads CASSFQGGQPQHF. For the CDR3, the DNA is TGTGCCAGCAGCTTCCAGGGAGGACAGCCCCAGCATTTT.

For the CDR3, the DNA is TGTGCCTGGAGTGTACTTCGGGGAAAAGACTATGGCTACACCTTC. Translation gives CAWSVLRGKDYGYTF. This rearrangement joins TRBV30 to TRBJ1-2; D is unclear. Per germline, CDR1 GTSNPN and CDR2 SVGIG (reference sequence). V was pared by 0 bases and J by 3 bases, with 14 bases between. CDR3 size: 15 residues.

With respect to this clone: The same CDR3 arises from other DNA sequences in this sample as well. This rearrangement joins TRBV4-1 to TRBJ1-2, with D perhaps TRBD1 (6 bases). This CDR3 has 14 residues. Germline V lookup: CDR1 MGHRA, CDR2 YSYEKL. V was trimmed by 1 base and J by 4 bases, leaving 10 bases between them. CDR3 sequence reads: CASSQVGQIYGYTF. The DNA for the CDR3 is TGCGCCAGCAGCCAAGTCGGACAGATCTATGGCTACACCTTC.

This clone was detected once. The chain employs TRBV29-1 and TRBJ1-2; no firm D call. Between the trimmed V and J ends, which lost 4 bases and 0 bases, there was a span of 12 bases. CDR1 and CDR2 (germline): SQVTM, ANQGSEA. This CDR3 is built from 14 residues. The CDR3, as DNA: TGCAGCGTTGGGCCCCGGGTCTCTAACTATGGCTACACCTTC. This codes for CSVGPRVSNYGYTF.

This rearrangement joins TRBV5-4 to TRBJ1-5; D is unclear. Trimming removed 4 bases at V and 1 base at J, with 9 bases between. Germline-derived CDR1 and CDR2 are SGHNT and YYREEE (reference sequence). The CDR3 consists of 14 residues. CDR3 coding DNA: TGTGCCAGCAGCGTAGACGGCAGCAATCAGCCCCAGCATTTT. Amino acid sequence: CASSVDGSNQPQHF.

Of note for this clone: This sample also contains other DNA sequences that code for the same CDR3. The gene calls are TRBV12-3 or TRBV12-4 and TRBJ1-1; D unresolved. CDR3 length: 13 amino acids. With 2 bases removed from V and 0 bases from J, the gap between germline ends came to 4 bases. CDR3 bases: TGTGCCAGCAGTTTATCGGTGAACACTGAAGCTTTCTTT. Amino acid sequence: CASSLSVNTEAFF.

This chain uses TRBV4-3 with TRBJ2-5, with 8 bases that match TRBD2. Trimming removed 2 bases from V and 1 base from J; junction bases left unmatched: 6. CDR1 is LGHNA and CDR2 is YSLEER in the germline V gene. This CDR3 contains 16 residues. The CDR3 sequence is CASSQNVAGGQETQYF. The CDR3 DNA is TGCGCCAGCAGCCAAAATGTTGCGGGGGGCCAAGAGACCCAGTACTTC.

For the CDR3, the DNA is TGTGCCAGTAGACCCAAGGGCCCAGGGAGGGTAGAGACCCAGTACTTC. Residues: CASRPKGPGRVETQYF. The rearrangement links TRBV19 to TRBJ2-5, with 7 bases aligning to TRBD2. CDR3 length: 16 amino acids. Germline V lookup: CDR1 LNHDA, CDR2 SQIVND (reference sequence). V dropped 6 bases and J dropped 4; count of bases not matched to a gene: 14.

This rearrangement joins TRBV10-3 to TRBJ1-6; 8 nucleotides line up with TRBD1. With V trimmed by 6 bases and J by 7 bases, 8 bases remained unmatched. Germline assignment: CDR1 ENHRY and CDR2 SYGVKD. The CDR3 consists of 15 residues. The CDR3 is CAIRARQGANSPLHF. The CDR3, as DNA: TGTGCCATCAGGGCACGCCAGGGGGCGAATTCACCCCTCCACTTT.

This rearrangement joins TRBV9 to TRBJ1-4, with D uncertain. Germline V gene sequence: CDR1 SGDLS, CDR2 YYNGEE. Trimming took off 5 bases at V and 8 bases at J, with 13 bases between the two ends. This CDR3 comprises 13 residues. The CDR3 coding sequence is TGTGCCAGCAGGCCCGACGGGGAGGAAAAACTGTTTTTT. Its protein product is CASRPDGEEKLFF.

This chain uses TRBV3-1 (or the pseudogene TRBV3-2) with TRBJ1-2; D is possibly TRBD1 (5 bases). From germline, CDR1 is LGHDT and CDR2 YNNKEL (reference sequence). The V and J ends lost 4 bases and 6 bases respectively, with 18 bases between them. The CDR3 length is 15 residues. For the CDR3, the DNA is TGTGCCAGCAGCCCGATCGGGACGGCTTTTGATGGCTACACCTTC. It yields the protein CASSPIGTAFDGYTF.

The V and J genes are TRBV15 and TRBJ2-1; 9 nucleotides match TRBD2. Germline CDR1 is LNHNV and CDR2 is YYDKDF (reference sequence). The CDR3 has 15 residues. The trim removed 3 bases at V and 4 bases at J, leaving 4 bases unmatched. The CDR3 nucleotides are TGTGCCACCAGCAGCTGGGCGGGGGGGTACAATGAGCAGTTCTTC. Translating gives CATSSWAGGYNEQFF.

The chain employs TRBV5-6 and TRBJ2-1; TRBD1 might be the D (7 bases). V gave up 3 bases and J gave up 7 bases, with 23 bases separating them. CDR1 and CDR2 from the germline V gene are SGHDT and YYEEEE. The CDR3 extends over 17 amino acids. CDR3 coding DNA: TGTGCCAGCAGCTGGGGGGCAGGGGGGACGGCAGCGAATGAGCAGTTCTTC. Encoded protein: CASSWGAGGTAANEQFF.

This sequence joins TRBV19 and TRBJ1-1; no clear D gene. Germline V gene data show CDR1 as LNHDA and CDR2 as SQIVND (reference sequence). The CDR3 length is 16 residues. Trimming cost V 3 bases and J 5 bases, with 19 bases left between them. The CDR3 protein is CASSILSVGRRTEAFF. The CDR3 region has the DNA TGTGCCAGTAGTATCTTGTCCGTCGGTCGGCGTACTGAAGCTTTCTTT.

In this sample, this clone turned up once. Written as DNA, the CDR3 is TGTGCCAGCAGAAGAGGGACCGAGAACACTGAAGCTTTCTTT. This sequence encodes CASRRGTENTEAFF. The J gene is TRBJ1-1, the V gene TRBV2; D is possibly TRBD1 (5 bases). CDR3 length equals 14 residues. V lost 6 bases and J 1 base, leaving 12 bases between the germline ends. CDR1 and CDR2 (germline): SNHLY, FYNNEI.

A single count supports this clone. The V call is TRBV5-1, the J call TRBJ1-1, with 7 bases lining up with TRBD1. The CDR3 contains 13 residues. Losses at the gene ends were 4 bases for V and 3 bases for J; bases not matched to a gene: 3. The germline V gene encodes CDR1 SGHRS and CDR2 YFSETQ. The CDR3 nucleotides read TGCGCCAGCAGCAAGCAGGGGGACACTGAAGCTTTCTTT. Protein product: CASSKQGDTEAFF.

As DNA, the CDR3 is TGTGCCAGCAAACTAGCGGGGGGACAAGAGACCCAGTACTTC. Its protein product is CASKLAGGQETQYF. The chain employs TRBV27 and TRBJ2-5; 12 bases map to TRBD2. V dropped 7 bases and J dropped 2; count of bases not matched to a gene: 2. The CDR3 runs to 14 residues. Germline CDR1 reads MNHEY; CDR2 reads SMNVEV (reference sequence).

This sequence joins TRBV7-2 and TRBJ1-2; possibly TRBD1 for D (5 bases). Germline V gene data show CDR1 as SGHTA and CDR2 as FQGNSA. This CDR3 has 14 residues. Trimming took off 4 bases at V and 8 bases at J, with 17 bases between the two ends. The chain's CDR3 is CASSSAQATEGYTF. CDR3 in DNA: TGTGCCAGCAGCTCCGCACAGGCAACGGAAGGCTACACCTTC.

The chain couples TRBV5-6 to TRBJ2-3; D unclear. Trimming removed 7 bases from V and 6 bases from J, with 9 bases in between. Germline V gene lookup returns CDR1 SGHDT and CDR2 YYEEEE. The CDR3 totals 11 residues. The CDR3: CASGSFDTQYF. CDR3 sequence (DNA): TGTGCCAGCGGATCCTTCGATACGCAGTATTTT. Full variable domain (missing parts from reference TRBV5-6 and TRBJ2-3): DAGVTQSPTHLIKTRGQQVTLRCSPKSGHDTVSWYQQALGQGPQFIFQYYEEEERQRGNFPDRFSGHQFPNYSSELNVNALLLGDSALYLCASGSFDTQYFGPGTRLTVL.

The chain links TRBV2 to TRBJ2-2; 9 nucleotides match TRBD2. CDR1 is SNHLY, CDR2 FYNNEI, per germline. The CDR3 has 14 residues. J lost 8 bases, V lost 5 bases, and 6 bases had no gene match. This CDR3 reads CASSISGRGGELFF. The CDR3 bases are TGTGCCAGCAGTATTAGCGGGAGAGGGGGGGAGCTGTTTTTT.

The J gene is TRBJ2-3, the V gene TRBV10-3; 7 bases match TRBD1. Germline assignment: CDR1 ENHRY and CDR2 SYGVKD. The length of the CDR3 is 12 residues. The V and J ends lost 11 bases and 5 bases, in that order; junction bases with no gene match: 7. The DNA for the CDR3 is TGTGCCGCGTGGGACAGCGGAGATACGCAGTATTTT. It specifies CAAWDSGDTQYF.

This clone has just one count. CDR3 coding DNA: TGTGCCAGCTCACCAATGGGCGGAGGAGGAAACACCATATATTTT. Its translation: CASSPMGGGGNTIYF. The chain links TRBV18 to TRBJ1-3; no definite D call. The germline V gene has CDR1 KGHSH and CDR2 LQKENI. This CDR3 region has 15 residues. Trimming took off 2 bases at V and 4 bases at J, with 12 bases between the two ends.

The V and J genes are TRBV7-3 and TRBJ2-5, with D possibly TRBD1 on 5 matching bases. Germline V gene lookup returns CDR1 SGHTA and CDR2 FQGTGA. The ends were cut back, 5 bases at V and 3 bases at J, with 10 bases in the middle. The CDR3 sequence is 13 residues long. Here the CDR3 reads CASSLSREETQYF. CDR3 in DNA: TGTGCCAGCAGCCTTAGCAGGGAAGAGACCCAGTACTTC.

The CDR3 bases are TGTGCCAGCAGCTTAAGTACTGGGGCTATGAACACTGAAGCTTTCTTT. As protein: CASSLSTGAMNTEAFF. The chain combines TRBV11-2 with TRBJ1-1, with a tentative D call TRBD1 (5 bases). Germline V CDR1 and CDR2: SGHAT, FQNNGV. The CDR3 runs to 16 residues. The V end lost 2 bases, the J end lost 0 bases, and 13 bases lay between the germline ends.

The gene calls are TRBV6-5 and TRBJ1-4; D not resolved. Trimming took off 2 bases at V and 7 bases at J, with 11 bases between the two ends. The germline CDR1 and CDR2 sequences are MNHEY and SVGAGI. The CDR3 consists of 14 residues. CDR3: CASSYGSGSEKLFF. The CDR3 DNA reads as TGTGCCAGCAGTTACGGTTCCGGGAGTGAAAAACTGTTTTTT.